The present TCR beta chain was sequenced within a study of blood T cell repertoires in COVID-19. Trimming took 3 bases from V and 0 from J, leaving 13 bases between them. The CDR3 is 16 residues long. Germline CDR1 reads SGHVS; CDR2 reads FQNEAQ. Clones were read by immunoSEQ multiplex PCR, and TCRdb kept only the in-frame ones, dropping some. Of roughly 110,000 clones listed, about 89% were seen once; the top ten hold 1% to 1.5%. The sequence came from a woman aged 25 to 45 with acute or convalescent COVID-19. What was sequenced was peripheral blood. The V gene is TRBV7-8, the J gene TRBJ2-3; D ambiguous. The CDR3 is CASSFGAPASTDTQYF. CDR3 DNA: TGTGCCAGCAGCTTCGGAGCCCCAGCAAGCACAGATACGCAGTATTTT.